These T cell receptor beta chains were read from a single sample in a study of OX40 agonist ivuxolimab in advanced cancers. Only in-frame clones appear in the TCRdb table, and some are missing; sequencing was by immunoSEQ multiplex PCR. The sample has more than 100,000 clones, approximately 94% seen once. The source material was CD4+ or CD8+ T cells sorted from blood, sampled in a trial of the OX40 agonist ivuxolimab. Source of these receptors: an adult with an advanced solid tumor such as melanoma, head and neck, liver or kidney cancer. Each CDR3 is given with its conserved first and last residue. A D gene is named only where the DNA matches it firmly. The size entry is marked missing in some rows and otherwise reads once, few, many or a size class.

TRBD2 once TRBJ2-5 TRBV4-1 TGCGCCAGCAGCCAAGGAAGAGGGGCTAGCGGTTTCCAAGAGACCCAGTACTTC CASSQGRGASGFQETQYF
. . TRBJ2-7 TRBV30 TGTGCCTGGAGTGTTCTGGGCTACGAGCAGTACTTC CAWSVLGYEQYF
. . TRBJ2-7 TRBV6-5 TGTGCCAGCAGTTACTCGGGCGGCAAGAGCTCCTACGAGCAGTACTTC CASSYSGGKSSYEQYF
TRBD1 . TRBJ1-1 TRBV6-6 TGTGCCAGCAGGCCGACAGGGGGCACTGAAGCTTTCTTT CASRPTGGTEAFF
. once TRBJ1-2 TRBV9 TGTGCCAGCAGCGCCTCCACAGGGAATGGCTACACCTTC CASSASTGNGYTF
TRBD1 . TRBJ1-2 TRBV11-2 TGTGCCAGCAGCTTACGGCAGGGGGTCTCGGGTGGTGGCTACACCTTC CASSLRQGVSGGGYTF
. once TRBJ2-5 TRBV9 TGTGCCAGCAGCGTAGGGGGCTGGGAAGAGACCCAGTACTTC CASSVGGWEETQYF
. once TRBJ1-2 TRBV6-6 TGTGCCAGCAAGGGAGGCTATGGCTACACCTTC CASKGGYGYTF
TRBD1 few TRBJ2-6 TRBV28 TGTGCCAGCAGTAACCAAATCTGGACAGGGTTGTACTCTGGGGCCAACGTCCTGACTTTC CASSNQIWTGLYSGANVLTF
. . TRBJ1-3 TRBV9 TGTGCCAGCAGCGTAGGACGTGAAAACACCATATATTTT CASSVGRENTIYF
TRBD1 . TRBJ1-5 TRBV19 TGTGCCAGTAGTATCGGTCAGGGGGTTCAGCCCCAGCATTTT CASSIGQGVQPQHF
. . TRBJ1-2 TRBV4-1 TGCGCCAGCAGCCAATATGGCTCCAACCGGGGCTACACCTTC CASSQYGSNRGYTF
. . TRBJ2-5 TRBV5-4 TGTGCCAGCAGCTTGCGGGGGCAAGAGACCCAGTACTTC CASSLRGQETQYF
. . TRBJ2-1 TRBV19 TGTGCCAGTAGTATGGAACCCCGGAGCTCCTACAATGAGCAGTTCTTC CASSMEPRSSYNEQFF
. . TRBJ1-6 TRBV5-1 TGTGCCAGCAGCTTTGCGGCGTGGGATTCACCCCTCCACTTT CASSFAAWDSPLHF
. . TRBJ2-5 TRBV5-1 TGCGCCAGCAGCTTGACAGGGACCTTGGTAGAGACCCAGTACTTC CASSLTGTLVETQYF
TRBD1 . TRBJ2-1 TRBV28 TGTGCCAGCAGTCCACCCGGGACAGGGTCCAATGAGCAGTTCTTC CASSPPGTGSNEQFF
TRBD2 . TRBJ2-5 TRBV7-9 TGTGCCAGCAGCTTAGCTGGTAGCGGGACTAAAGAGACCCAGTACTTC CASSLAGSGTKETQYF
. . TRBJ1-5 TRBV6-5 TGTGCCAGCAGTTTCGCTGGGGGCGATCAGCCCCAGCATTTT CASSFAGGDQPQHF
TRBD2 . TRBJ2-7 TRBV11-2 TGTGCCAGCAGCCTCACGACTAGCGGGGGGGCTTACGAGCAGTACTTC CASSLTTSGGAYEQYF
TRBD1 . TRBJ1-5 TRBV10-3 TGTGCCATCAGTGAGGCAGGGGGATTAGATCAGCCCCAGCATTTT CAISEAGGLDQPQHF
TRBD2 once TRBJ2-2 TRBV28 TGTGCCAGCAGTTTGGGGCTAGCGGACACCGGGGAGCTGTTTTTT CASSLGLADTGELFF
TRBD1 . TRBJ2-3 TRBV4-1 TGCGCCAGCAGCCGCCTGGGACAGACGCAGTATTTT CASSRLGQTQYF
. . TRBJ1-4 TRBV19 TGTGCCAGTACCATAATGCAGGGCTATAATGAAAAACTGTTTTTT CASTIMQGYNEKLFF